The 21 T cell receptor beta chains below come from one sample, sequenced in a study of blood T cell repertoires in COVID-19. Profiling relied on immunoSEQ multiplex PCR, and the TCRdb table lists in-frame clones only, not all of them. The sample shows approximately 94,000 clones, about 90% of them seen only once. Source material: peripheral blood. These receptors were collected from a man younger than 40 in a cohort sampled during active COVID-19.

The rearrangement links TRBV5-8 to TRBJ2-5, with 12 positions matching TRBD1. Per the germline V gene, CDR1 is SGHTS and CDR2 is YDEGEE. The CDR3 runs to 15 residues. V trimming: 4 bases; J trimming: 5 bases; junction bases outside the gene matches: 6. The CDR3 loop reads CASSPGTGGVETQYF. DNA for the CDR3: TGTGCCAGCAGCCCCGGGACAGGGGGCGTGGAGACCCAGTACTTC. Filled out from reference TRBV5-8 and TRBJ2-5, the complete variable domain reads EAGVTQSPTHLIKTRGQQATLRCSPISGHTSVYWYQQALGLGLQFLLWYDEGEERNRGNFPPRFSGRQFPNYSSELNVNALELEDSALYLCASSPGTGGVETQYFGPGTRLLVL.

The chain carries TRBV12-3 or TRBV12-4 and TRBJ2-3; D gene unclear. The CDR3 runs 12 residues. Trimming cost V 5 bases and J 6 bases, with 9 bases left between them. The CDR3 spells CASSLLEDTQYF. The CDR3, as DNA: TGTGCCAGCAGTCTCCTTGAGGATACGCAGTATTTT.

The chain carries TRBV10-2 and TRBJ2-5; possible D gene TRBD1, 6 bases. Trimming stripped 6 bases from V and 3 bases from J, with 14 bases between. The CDR3 is 14 residues long. Germline V gene sequence: CDR1 WSHSY, CDR2 SAAADI. The CDR3 loop is CASRRGFGEETQYF. The CDR3 nucleotides read TGCGCCAGCAGGAGGGGGTTTGGGGAAGAGACCCAGTACTTC.

In its sample, this clone was seen once. The gene calls are TRBV7-9 and TRBJ1-4, with D perhaps TRBD1 (5 bases). Trimming cost V 1 base and J 8 bases, with 14 bases left between them. Per the germline V gene, CDR1 is SEHNR and CDR2 is FQNEAQ (reference sequence). The CDR3 consists of 15 residues. For the CDR3, the DNA is TGTGCCAGCAGCTTAGAGGGGCGCGGGGACGAAAAACTGTTTTTT. It is translated as CASSLEGRGDEKLFF.

This chain links TRBV9 with TRBJ2-5; 12 bases line up with TRBD2. Germline trimming cut 3 bases from V and 5 bases from J; bases unmatched to any gene: 11. This CDR3 comprises 17 residues. Germline V gene lookup returns CDR1 SGDLS and CDR2 YYNGEE. The CDR3 nucleotides are TGTGCCAGCAGCGCGGGACCTAGCGGGGGGGCTTTGGAGACCCAGTACTTC. Amino acid sequence: CASSAGPSGGALETQYF.

V and J are TRBV3-1 (or the pseudogene TRBV3-2) and TRBJ2-1, with 9 bases that match TRBD2. The CDR3 has 17 amino acids. Germline CDR1 reads LGHDT; CDR2 reads YNNKEL (reference sequence). Losses at the gene ends were 3 bases for V and 0 bases for J; bases not matched to a gene: 6. CDR3 sequence: CASSHGGGADSYNEQFF. CDR3 DNA sequence: TGTGCCAGCAGCCACGGCGGGGGGGCGGACTCCTACAATGAGCAGTTCTTC.

This rearrangement joins TRBV16 to TRBJ1-1; D gene ambiguous. The CDR3 has 12 amino acids. V was clipped by 0 bases and J by 8 bases, with 7 bases between them. Germline V gene lookup returns CDR1 KGHSY and CDR2 FQNENV. CDR3 DNA: TGTGCCAGCAGCCAATCTGGGGAGGAAGCTTTCTTT. This encodes CASSQSGEEAFF.

The gene calls are TRBV30 and TRBJ2-3; D perhaps matches TRBD2 (6 bases). The CDR3 has 14 amino acids. In germline, CDR1 is GTSNPN, CDR2 SVGIG (reference sequence). The V and J ends lost 4 bases and 3 bases respectively, with 14 bases between them. CDR3 loop: CAWKAGSGTDTQYF. The CDR3 nucleotides are TGTGCCTGGAAGGCGGGGAGTGGGACAGATACGCAGTATTTT.

The chain carries TRBV21-1 and TRBJ2-3; whether TRBD2, the table's D call, matches the DNA was not checked. TRBV21-1 is designated a pseudogene. The CDR3 is 17 amino acids. The CDR3 loop is CASSKVRGRGATDTQYF. For the CDR3, the DNA is TGTGCCAGCAGCAAAGTACGCGGCCGCGGGGCCACAGATACGCAGTATTTT.

The chain uses TRBV6-5 and TRBJ1-6, with a weak D call TRBD1 (5 bases). The CDR3 runs 13 residues. Germline values: CDR1 MNHEY, CDR2 SVGAGI. The DNA for the CDR3 is TGTGGGGGCCAATTCAACTATAATTCACCCCTCCACTTT. It is translated as CGGQFNYNSPLHF.

The chain links TRBV28 to TRBJ2-7; D not certain. CDR3 size: 14 residues. The V gene's germline CDR1 is MDHEN and CDR2 SYDVKM. With 6 bases removed from V and 6 bases from J, the gap between germline ends came to 18 bases. The CDR3 spells CASRDGRRVAEQYF. The CDR3 DNA follows: TGTGCCAGCAGAGACGGCCGTCGGGTCGCCGAGCAGTACTTC.

Written as DNA, the CDR3 is TGTGCCAGTAGTATCCCGGACAGGATGACGGCAGATACGCAGTATTTT. The encoded protein is CASSIPDRMTADTQYF. The chain is built from TRBV19 and TRBJ2-3; 7 positions agree with TRBD1. In germline, CDR1 is LNHDA, CDR2 SQIVND (reference sequence). The CDR3 has 16 residues. V was pared by 3 bases and J by 4 bases, with 10 bases of the junction left unmatched.

The chain is built from TRBV7-2 and TRBJ2-1; possibly TRBD1 for D (5 bases). Trimming pared 3 bases from V and 4 bases from J, leaving 10 bases between. This CDR3 is built from 14 residues. CDR1 and CDR2 from the germline V gene are SGHTA and FQGNSA. The CDR3 region has the DNA TGTGCCAGCAGCTTGGACCGACAGTACAATGAGCAGTTCTTC. Protein product: CASSLDRQYNEQFF.

The chain's CDR3 is CASSFNPSGGTETGELFF. The CDR3 coding sequence is TGCGCCAGCAGCTTTAATCCTAGCGGGGGAACGGAAACCGGGGAGCTGTTTTTT. The V call is TRBV5-1, the J call TRBJ2-2, with 10 bases lining up with TRBD2. From germline, CDR1 is SGHRS and CDR2 YFSETQ. The CDR3 has 18 amino acids. V lost 2 bases to trimming and J lost 5 bases; unmatched junction nucleotides: 12.

The V gene is TRBV5-1, the J gene TRBJ2-3; weak D call: TRBD2 (6 bases). Trimming took off 2 bases at V and 2 bases at J, with 18 bases between the two ends. Germline V lookup: CDR1 SGHRS, CDR2 YFSETQ. The CDR3 covers 17 residues. The CDR3 region has the DNA TGCGCCAGCAGCTTTACTCCGGGACTCTCAACCACAGATACGCAGTATTTT. Its translation is CASSFTPGLSTTDTQYF.

This chain connects TRBV10-3 to TRBJ2-5; 7 nucleotides match TRBD1. The CDR3 is made up of 16 amino acids. Trimming at V came to 2 bases and at J to 2 bases, leaving 8 bases not matched to a gene. Germline assignment: CDR1 ENHRY and CDR2 SYGVKD. This CDR3 reads CAISEGARTGQETQYF. CDR3 bases: TGTGCCATCAGTGAGGGGGCTCGGACAGGACAAGAGACCCAGTACTTC.

This clone is a singleton in its sample. The genes are TRBV5-1 and TRBJ2-3; D is unclear. The CDR3 has 15 amino acids. Germline-derived CDR1 and CDR2 are SGHRS and YFSETQ. Trimming left V 1 base short and J 1 base short, with 10 bases between. The CDR3 region has the DNA TGCGCCAGCAGCTTGTCTGGCGGCCGCACAGATACGCAGTATTTT. Its translation: CASSLSGGRTDTQYF.

The chain has TRBV18 and TRBJ1-1; D possibly corresponds to TRBD1 (6 bases). Germline V gives CDR1 KGHSH, CDR2 LQKENI. CDR3 length equals 16 residues. V was shortened by 2 bases and J by 0 bases, with 13 bases between the two germline ends. CDR3 sequence reads: CASSPRAGDMNTEAFF. CDR3 sequence (DNA): TGTGCCAGCTCACCAAGGGCAGGGGACATGAACACTGAAGCTTTCTTT.

This chain links TRBV4-3 with TRBJ2-2, with 10 positions matching TRBD1. CDR3 size: 16 residues. After removal of 4 bases from V and 6 bases from J, the junction contained 8 bases not matched to a gene. Germline CDR1 and CDR2: LGHNA and YSLEER. As DNA, the CDR3 is TGCGCCAGCAGCCCTCGGACAGGGGGGTCCCCCGGGGAGCTGTTTTTT. It encodes CASSPRTGGSPGELFF.

This rearrangement joins TRBV30 to TRBJ1-1; D is perhaps TRBD1 (5 bases). V gave up 1 base and J gave up 6 bases, with 15 bases separating them. Germline loops: CDR1 GTSNPN, CDR2 SVGIG (reference sequence). CDR3 size: 14 residues. DNA of the CDR3: TGTGCCTGGAGTGGGGGGGACGGCCACCCTGAAGCTTTCTTT. It encodes CAWSGGDGHPEAFF.

This sequence joins TRBV5-8 and TRBJ2-2, with D possibly TRBD2 on 5 matching bases. The CDR3 consists of 13 residues. CDR1 and CDR2 from the germline V gene are SGHTS and YDEGEE. Trimming cost V 4 bases and J 5 bases, with 9 bases left between them. CDR3 bases: TGTGCCAGCAGCAGAACTAGAACCGGGGAGCTGTTTTTT. It codes for CASSRTRTGELFF.